These 24 T cell receptor beta chains share one sample of origin, sequenced in a study of graft-versus-host responses after intestinal transplantation. Their recognized antigens are unknown. TCRdb's copy holds only in-frame clones and misses some; the assay was immunoSEQ multiplex PCR. Found here are some 36,000 clones, approximately 93% of them singletons; the top ten hold about 0.23%. The sample was unstimulated CD4+ T cells sorted from spleen or lymph node cells, taken before transplant. These receptor sequences come from a human donor who was the organ donor for an intestinal transplant.

V gene TRBV5-1 combines with J gene TRBJ2-5, with D possibly TRBD1 on 6 matching bases. V was trimmed by 2 bases and J by 0 bases, leaving 8 bases between them. The CDR3 covers 14 residues. Germline CDR1 reads SGHRS; CDR2 reads YFSETQ. The CDR3 DNA is TGCGCCAGCAGCTTATGGGACAACCAAGAGACCCAGTACTTC. As protein: CASSLWDNQETQYF.

The rearrangement links TRBV7-8 to TRBJ1-1; D is perhaps TRBD1 (5 bases). Trimming removed 4 bases from V and 5 bases from J, with 17 bases in between. CDR3 length: 15 residues. Germline V lookup: CDR1 SGHVS, CDR2 FQNEAQ. As DNA, the CDR3 is TGTGCCAGCAGCTCCCCTGGGGCCCCTAGGACTGAAGCTTTCTTT. Protein product: CASSSPGAPRTEAFF.

CDR3 coding DNA: TGTGCCAGCAGCTTGGACCATAGCGGGACAGGGGCGCGTACCTTC. It codes for CASSLDHSGTGARTF. J is TRBJ1-2 and V is TRBV5-6; 10 nucleotides match TRBD1. The CDR3 has 15 amino acids. The V gene's germline CDR1 is SGHDT and CDR2 YYEEEE. J lost 14 bases, V lost 0 bases, and 13 bases had no gene match.

This chain joins TRBV10-3 and TRBJ1-2, with D possibly TRBD1 on 5 matching bases. Germline-derived CDR1 and CDR2 are ENHRY and SYGVKD. The CDR3 is 13 residues long. V dropped 7 bases and J dropped 4 bases, with 13 bases sitting between them. DNA of the CDR3: TGTGCCATCACGGGAGAGGGGATCTATGGCTACACCTTC. Protein sequence: CAITGEGIYGYTF.

Note on this clone: At one of its ends the junction is not consistent with the germline gene, which may arise from a read error. V is TRBV7-7 and J is TRBJ2-2; D unclear. Germline V gene lookup returns CDR1 SSHAT and CDR2 FNYEAQ (reference sequence). The CDR3 is 16 amino acids. The CDR3 DNA reads as TGTGCTAGCAGCTTAGCAGAGATTTCGAACACCGGGGAGCTGTTTTTT. It specifies CASSLAEISNTGELFF.

This clone was recorded once. The rearrangement uses TRBV5-1 and TRBJ1-2, with D possibly matching TRBD1 (6 bases). Trimming left V 0 bases short and J 5 bases short, with 11 bases between. CDR3 size: 14 residues. From germline, CDR1 is SGHRS and CDR2 YFSETQ. In DNA form, the CDR3 reads TGCGCCAGCAGCTTGGTGGACAGTACTTATGGCTACACCTTC. Translating gives CASSLVDSTYGYTF.

The rearrangement uses TRBV7-2 and TRBJ2-7; 7 nucleotides line up with TRBD1. This CDR3 is built from 13 residues. The V gene end was trimmed by 3 bases and the J gene end by 3 bases; junction bases not matched to a gene: 2. CDR1 is SGHTA, CDR2 FQGNSA, per germline. This CDR3 is CASSFDRDYEQYF. CDR3 DNA sequence: TGTGCCAGCAGCTTCGACAGGGACTACGAGCAGTACTTC. The full variable domain, completed using reference TRBV7-2 and TRBJ2-7, is GAGVSQSPSNKVTEKGKDVELRCDPISGHTALYWYRQSLGQGLEFLIYFQGNSAPDKSGLPSDRFSAERTGGSVSTLTIQRTQQEDSAVYLCASSFDRDYEQYFGPGTRLTVT.

CDR3 coding DNA: TGCAGTGCTCGATATAACTATGGCTACACCTTC. Amino acid sequence: CSARYNYGYTF. The chain combines TRBV20-1 with TRBJ1-2; D unclear. This CDR3 spans 11 amino acids. The V end lost 5 bases, the J end lost 1 base, and 5 bases lay between the germline ends. From germline, CDR1 is DFQATT and CDR2 SNEGSKA (reference sequence).

Worth noting for this clone: An end of the junction differs from the germline gene, which may be a read error. The chain links TRBV19 to TRBJ1-2, with 9 positions matching TRBD1. The CDR3 length is 11 residues. CDR1 is LNHDA, CDR2 SQIVND, per germline (reference sequence). CDR3 loop: CASSTPGTGRF. CDR3 nucleotides: TGTGCCAGTAGTACCCCCGGGACAGGGAGATTC.

This clone was counted a few times. The chain recombines TRBV6-6 with TRBJ1-3; no clear D. V gave up 4 bases and J gave up 4 bases, with 5 bases separating them. This CDR3 is built from 12 residues. Germline CDR1 is MNHNY and CDR2 is SVGAGI (reference sequence). In DNA form, the CDR3 reads TGTGCCAGCAGTTCACCCGGAAACACCATATATTTT. Translation gives CASSSPGNTIYF.

This clone showed up just once. This chain uses TRBV7-3 with TRBJ2-6; D not certain. V gave up 5 bases and J gave up 0 bases, with 5 bases separating them. CDR3 length: 14 residues. Germline V gives CDR1 SGHTA, CDR2 FQGTGA. CDR3 bases: TGTGCCAGCAGCCAGAGCTCTGGGGCCAACGTCCTGACTTTC. This codes for CASSQSSGANVLTF.

In nucleotides, the CDR3 is TGTGCCAGCAGCCCTGGGGACAGGGGGCTCTACGAGCAGTACTTC. This translates into CASSPGDRGLYEQYF. The gene calls are TRBV4-2 and TRBJ2-7, with TRBD1 matching over 12 bases. Germline-derived CDR1 and CDR2 are LGHNA and YNFKEQ. The CDR3 covers 15 residues. V lost 4 bases, J lost 3 bases, and 4 bases stayed unmatched.

This rearrangement joins TRBV19 to TRBJ2-7; D ambiguous. The CDR3 has 12 residues. V was shortened by 1 base and J by 6 bases, with 7 bases between the two germline ends. CDR1 and CDR2 (germline): LNHDA, SQIVND (reference sequence). The CDR3 DNA sequence: TGTGCCAGTAGTATAGGTCCGGGCGAGCAGTACTTC. Its translation: CASSIGPGEQYF.

The rearrangement joins TRBV5-1 to TRBJ2-7; 9 positions agree with TRBD1. The CDR3 loop spans 15 amino acids. The trim removed 2 bases at V and 2 bases at J, leaving 5 bases unmatched. Germline CDR1 SGHRS, CDR2 YFSETQ. CDR3 sequence: CASSLPGQGPYEQYF. CDR3 bases: TGCGCCAGCAGCTTACCGGGACAGGGCCCCTACGAGCAGTACTTC.

This chain connects TRBV28 to TRBJ1-2; D remains ambiguous. The CDR3 sequence is 15 residues long. Germline V lookup: CDR1 MDHEN, CDR2 SYDVKM. Trimming stripped 3 bases from V and 4 bases from J, with 15 bases between. CDR3 bases: TGTGCCAGCAGTTTCGCCCAGACTACCATCTATGGCTACACCTTC. It codes for CASSFAQTTIYGYTF.

This chain connects TRBV11-3 to TRBJ2-3, with a possible D match to TRBD1 (5 bases). The CDR3 consists of 13 residues. Germline V gene data show CDR1 as SGHNT and CDR2 as YENEEA. V was shortened by 7 bases and J by 1 base, with 9 bases between the two germline ends. The chain's CDR3 is CASTFRGTDTQYF. The CDR3 coding sequence is TGTGCCAGCACCTTCAGGGGCACAGATACGCAGTATTTT.

The sample holds a few counts of this clone. The V call is TRBV4-1, the J call TRBJ1-3; maybe TRBD1 (5 bases). The V gene's germline CDR1 is MGHRA and CDR2 YSYEKL. This CDR3 is 17 amino acids long. V was trimmed by 2 bases and J by 0 bases, leaving 14 bases between them. The CDR3 protein is CASSQRTRGISGNTIYF. CDR3 coding DNA: TGCGCCAGCAGCCAAAGGACACGGGGGATCTCTGGAAACACCATATATTTT.

V gene TRBV15 combines with J gene TRBJ1-1; weak D call: TRBD1 (6 bases). This CDR3 contains 12 residues. The V gene's germline CDR1 is LNHNV and CDR2 YYDKDF (reference sequence). The V end lost 3 bases, the J end lost 5 bases, and 7 bases lay between the germline ends. CDR3 residues: CATSSTGTEAFF. The CDR3, as DNA: TGTGCCACCAGCAGTACAGGGACTGAAGCTTTCTTT.

This chain uses TRBV7-2 with TRBJ2-5; TRBD2 aligns across 12 bases. The germline V gene has CDR1 SGHTA and CDR2 FQGNSA. The CDR3 is 15 amino acids. V lost 5 bases to trimming and J lost 4 bases; unmatched junction nucleotides: 5. The CDR3 loop is CASSAPTSGGETQYF. The CDR3, as DNA: TGTGCCAGCAGCGCCCCGACTAGCGGGGGAGAGACCCAGTACTTC.

V is TRBV7-3 and J is TRBJ2-3, with D hard to call. The CDR3 runs to 13 residues. V was clipped by 6 bases and J by 3 bases, with 10 bases between them. The V gene's germline CDR1 is SGHTA and CDR2 FQGTGA. This chain's CDR3 is CASSARYTDTQYF. CDR3 DNA sequence: TGTGCCAGCAGTGCGAGGTATACAGATACGCAGTATTTT.

J is TRBJ2-7 and V is TRBV9; 14 bases fit TRBD2. CDR1 is SGDLS, CDR2 YYNGEE, per germline. The J segment lost 2 bases and the V segment lost 4 bases, leaving 2 bases of the junction unmatched. This CDR3 has 15 residues. CDR3 bases: TGTGCCAGCAGCTGGGGACTAGCGGGGGCCTACGAGCAGTACTTC. It specifies CASSWGLAGAYEQYF.

This clone was picked up one time. The chain couples TRBV6-5 to TRBJ1-5; a weak D match, TRBD1 (6 bases). The CDR3 totals 15 residues. With 0 bases removed from V and 4 bases from J, the gap between germline ends came to 10 bases. Germline values: CDR1 MNHEY, CDR2 SVGAGI. As DNA, the CDR3 is TGTGCCAGCAGTTACTCAGGGGGGAGGAATCAGCCCCAGCATTTT. Amino acid sequence: CASSYSGGRNQPQHF.

The chain recombines TRBV19 with TRBJ1-2, with D unresolved. Germline V gene data show CDR1 as LNHDA and CDR2 as SQIVND (reference sequence). Deletions cut 6 bases from V and 5 bases from J, with 13 bases between. CDR3 length: 13 residues. In nucleotides, the CDR3 is TGTGCCAGTAGACCGGGCTTAGGGTATGGCTACACCTTC. Translation: CASRPGLGYGYTF.

This rearrangement joins TRBV5-1 to TRBJ1-1; 7 nucleotides match TRBD1. Germline V gene data show CDR1 as SGHRS and CDR2 as YFSETQ. This CDR3 spans 15 amino acids. Germline trimming cut 4 bases from V and 3 bases from J; bases unmatched to any gene: 9. CDR3: CASSPTTGLYTEAFF. In nucleotides, the CDR3 is TGCGCCAGCAGCCCCACGACAGGGCTATACACTGAAGCTTTCTTT.